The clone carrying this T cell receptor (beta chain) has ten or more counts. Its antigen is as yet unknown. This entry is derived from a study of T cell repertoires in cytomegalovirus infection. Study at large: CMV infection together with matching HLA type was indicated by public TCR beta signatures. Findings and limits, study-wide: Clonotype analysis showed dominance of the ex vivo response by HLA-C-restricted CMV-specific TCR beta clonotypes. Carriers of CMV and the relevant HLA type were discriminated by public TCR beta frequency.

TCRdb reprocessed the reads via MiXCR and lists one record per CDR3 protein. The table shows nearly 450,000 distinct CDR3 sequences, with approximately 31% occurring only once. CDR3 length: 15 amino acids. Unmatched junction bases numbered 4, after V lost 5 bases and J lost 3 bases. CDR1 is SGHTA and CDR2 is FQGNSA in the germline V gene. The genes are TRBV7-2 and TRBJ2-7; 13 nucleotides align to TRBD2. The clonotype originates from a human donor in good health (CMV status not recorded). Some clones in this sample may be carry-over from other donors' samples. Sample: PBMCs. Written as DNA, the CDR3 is TGTGCCAGCAGCCCGGGACTAGCGGGGTTCTACGAGCAGTACTTC. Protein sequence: CASSPGLAGFYEQYF.